This T cell receptor beta chain was obtained from a study of identical twins. Template switching (which added a universal primer site) was used, and cDNA carried unique molecular identifiers. One entry per CDR3 protein, called by TCRdb with MiXCR from the 5' RACE reads. This sample has roughly 480,000 distinct CDR3 sequences; 20% to 25% occur once, and the top ten carry about 2.7%. Per the germline V gene, CDR1 is SGHRS and CDR2 is YFSETQ. The ends were cut back, 0 bases at V and 3 bases at J, with 12 bases in the middle. This CDR3 has 15 residues. These records were also assigned to another study, of T cells expressing NK-cell markers. Per that study: Anti-gamma-delta TCR antibody use in several experiments restricted sorting to alpha-beta TCR T cells. Five to seven of the donors carried dominant NKG2C+ clonotypes that took up about 1.0-7.0% of their CD8+ T cells.

The source material was CD4+ T cells sorted from blood. The TCR was taken from a woman in her late teens or twenties in good health. The chain joins TRBV5-1 to TRBJ1-1; D call uncertain. This chain's CDR3 is CASSLAGPRDTEAFF. DNA of the CDR3: TGCGCCAGCAGCTTGGCTGGTCCCCGGGACACTGAAGCTTTCTTT.